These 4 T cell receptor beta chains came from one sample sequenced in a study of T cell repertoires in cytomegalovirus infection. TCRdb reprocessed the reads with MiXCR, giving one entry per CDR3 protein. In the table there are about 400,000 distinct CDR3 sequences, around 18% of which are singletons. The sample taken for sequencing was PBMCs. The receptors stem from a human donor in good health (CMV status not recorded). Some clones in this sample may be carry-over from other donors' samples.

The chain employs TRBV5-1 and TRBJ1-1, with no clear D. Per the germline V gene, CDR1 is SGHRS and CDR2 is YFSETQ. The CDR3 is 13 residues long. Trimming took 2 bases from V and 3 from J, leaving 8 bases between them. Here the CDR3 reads CASSFYGDTEAFF. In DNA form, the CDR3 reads TGCGCCAGCAGCTTCTACGGTGACACTGAAGCTTTCTTT.

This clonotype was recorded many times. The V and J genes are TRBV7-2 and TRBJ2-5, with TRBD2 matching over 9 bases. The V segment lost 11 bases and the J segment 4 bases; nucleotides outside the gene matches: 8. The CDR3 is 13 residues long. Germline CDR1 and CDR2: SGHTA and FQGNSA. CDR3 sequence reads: CAGGAGGLETQYF. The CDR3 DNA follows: TGTGCCGGGGGGGCGGGGGGGCTAGAGACCCAGTACTTC.

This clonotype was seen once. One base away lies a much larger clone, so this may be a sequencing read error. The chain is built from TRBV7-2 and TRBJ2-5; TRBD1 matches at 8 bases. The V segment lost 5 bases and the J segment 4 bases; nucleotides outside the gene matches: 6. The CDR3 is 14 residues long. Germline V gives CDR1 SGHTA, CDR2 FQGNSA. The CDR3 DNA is TGTGCCAGCAGCCGACGGACAGGGAGAGAGACCCAGTACTTC. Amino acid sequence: CASSRRTGRETQYF.

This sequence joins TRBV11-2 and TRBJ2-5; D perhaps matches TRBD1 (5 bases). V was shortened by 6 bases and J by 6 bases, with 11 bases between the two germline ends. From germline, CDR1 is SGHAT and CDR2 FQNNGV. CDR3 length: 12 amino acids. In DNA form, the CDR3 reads TGTGCCAGCAGTAAACAGGTGCAGACCCAGTACTTC. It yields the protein CASSKQVQTQYF.